This entry lists 8 T cell receptor beta chains sequenced from one sample in a study of CD8 T cell repertoires and HIV-1 epitope variants. Their cognate antigens are unknown. Produced via immunoSEQ multiplex PCR; TCRdb's table is partial and in-frame only. The sample shows about 5,400 clones, roughly 60% of them seen only once. The sequencing input was cultured CD8+ T cells derived from PBMCs. These receptors were collected from a male donor with HIV.

This clone is medium-sized (0.01 to 0.1%). J is TRBJ2-6 and V is TRBV6-1; maybe TRBD1 (6 bases). The germline V gene encodes CDR1 MNHNS and CDR2 SASEGT. The CDR3 length is 18 residues. Trimming took 0 bases from V and 7 from J, leaving 19 bases between them. In DNA, the CDR3 is TGTGCCAGCAGTGAAGCGACGAGGGTGACAGGCACTGCCAACGTCCTGACTTTC. Amino acids: CASSEATRVTGTANVLTF.

The chain uses TRBV28 and TRBJ1-4; D not resolved. V was clipped by 4 bases and J by 8 bases, with 14 bases between them. The germline gives CDR1 MDHEN, CDR2 SYDVKM. The CDR3 covers 14 residues. The CDR3: CASSSLRLWEKLFF. The CDR3 DNA reads as TGTGCCAGCAGTTCGCTCCGTTTGTGGGAAAAACTGTTTTTT.

V usage is TRBV12-5 and J usage is TRBJ2-1; 7 bases line up with TRBD2. V lost 0 bases to trimming and J lost 0 bases; unmatched junction nucleotides: 8. The V gene's germline CDR1 is LGHNT and CDR2 FRNRAP. This CDR3 contains 18 residues. The CDR3 DNA reads as TGTGCTAGTGGTTTGGTAATGTTCGGGGGGAGCTCCTACAATGAGCAGTTCTTC. Protein sequence: CASGLVMFGGSSYNEQFF.

The chain has TRBV27 and TRBJ2-2; 11 nucleotides agree with TRBD2. V lost 3 bases to trimming and J lost 2 bases; unmatched junction nucleotides: 8. Germline values: CDR1 MNHEY, CDR2 SMNVEV (reference sequence). The CDR3 has 18 residues. CDR3 amino acids: CASSFTTSGNLNTGELFF. Written as DNA, the CDR3 is TGTGCCAGCAGTTTTACGACTAGCGGGAACTTAAACACCGGGGAGCTGTTTTTT.

This clone was detected only a few times. The rearrangement links TRBV5-4 to TRBJ2-2, with no clear D. CDR1 and CDR2 (germline): SGHNT, YYREEE (reference sequence). The CDR3 totals 12 residues. Trimming shortened V by 4 bases and J by 7 bases, and 8 bases separated the two germline ends. The CDR3, as DNA: TGTGCCAGCAGCCCCCCTGACGGGGAGCTGTTTTTT. It is translated as CASSPPDGELFF.

The chain recombines TRBV7-2 with TRBJ2-7; 8 nucleotides align to TRBD2. The CDR3 has 14 amino acids. Germline lookup yields CDR1 SGHTA and CDR2 FQGNSA. V dropped 2 bases and J dropped 2; count of bases not matched to a gene: 2. The CDR3 sequence: CASSLIAGTYEQYF. CDR3 sequence (DNA): TGTGCCAGCAGCTTAATAGCGGGGACCTACGAGCAGTACTTC.

This clone has just a few counts. The gene calls are TRBV28 and TRBJ2-2; D is unresolved. The CDR3 runs to 14 residues. In germline, CDR1 is MDHEN, CDR2 SYDVKM. Trimming pared 4 bases from V and 2 bases from J, leaving 8 bases between. The CDR3 sequence: CASSWAGNTGELFF. The CDR3 nucleotides are TGTGCCAGCAGTTGGGCCGGAAACACCGGGGAGCTGTTTTTT.

This sequence joins TRBV7-8 and TRBJ2-7; D is possibly TRBD1 or TRBD2 (5 bases each). With 4 bases removed from V and 0 bases from J, the gap between germline ends came to 10 bases. The CDR3 is 14 amino acids. Germline loops: CDR1 SGHVS, CDR2 FQNEAQ. The CDR3 spells CASSSGTSSYEQYF. In DNA form, the CDR3 reads TGTGCCAGCAGCTCAGGGACCTCCTCCTACGAGCAGTACTTC.